This T cell receptor beta chain was sequenced in a study of T cell clonality in common variable immunodeficiency. The study, taken as a whole, reports: In common variable immunodeficiency, TCR beta chains reportedly carried fewer deletions and N-nucleotide insertions. CVID patient heterogeneity limited repertoire-clinical complication correlations. Shared TCRbeta clones were fewer between CVID subjects than controls.

The CDR3 extends over 13 amino acids. V shed 2 bases and J shed 4 bases, with 8 bases lying between them. CDR1 SEHNR and CDR2 FQNEAQ come from the germline V gene (reference sequence). Clones were sequenced by immunoSEQ multiplex PCR, and TCRdb holds only the in-frame ones, with some missing. In total the sample includes about 33,000 clones, none of them seen once. Comment on this clone: Antigen: not known. The read comes to an end 3 residues before the CDR3 does, leaving the germline J gene to fill in the end.

Material for sequencing was peripheral blood mononuclear cells. This rearrangement joins TRBV7-9 to TRBJ1-1, with unresolved D. This clonotype was obtained from a human donor with common variable immunodeficiency. The CDR3 is CASSLSAGTEAFF. Partial CDR3 DNA: TGTGCCAGCAGCTTATCTGCGGGCACTGAA.